This TCR beta chain came from a study of blood T cells in healthy people across ages. Findings and caveats of the study: Considered underestimates were the diversity estimates obtained from one million T cells.

A second PCR of about 6 to 12 cycles used a sample-barcoded 5' primer and a J-beta primer mix. TCRdb reanalysed the 5' RACE reads using MiXCR and keeps one entry per CDR3 protein. The data show over 950,000 distinct CDR3 sequences, with approximately 50% seen just once and 20% to 25% held by the top ten. With respect to this clonotype: The antigen remains unidentified.

Total RNA extracted from each sample amounted to at least 6 micrograms. Germline CDR1 is SEHNR and CDR2 is FQNEAQ (reference sequence). The CDR3 runs 17 residues. Trimming removed 5 bases at V and 3 bases at J, with 22 bases between. Material: blood. The gene calls are TRBV7-9 and TRBJ1-1; a possible D gene is TRBD1 (5 bases). The sequence was obtained from a woman aged 60-75 years in good health. The CDR3 sequence is CASSPPTVYEVDTEAFF. The CDR3 region has the DNA TGTGCCAGCAGCCCGCCGACAGTCTACGAGGTGGACACTGAAGCTTTCTTT. The full variable domain, completed using reference TRBV7-9 and TRBJ1-1, is DTGVSQNPRHKITKRGQNVTFRCDPISEHNRLYWYRQTLGQGPEFLTYFQNEAQLEKSRLLSDRFSAERPKGSFSTLEIQRTEQGDSAMYLCASSPPTVYEVDTEAFFGQGTRLTVV.